The 10 T cell receptor beta chains below were found in one sample sequenced in a study of blood T cells in healthy people across ages. Alongside a J-beta primer mix, a sample-barcoded 5' primer served in a second PCR lasting roughly 6 to 11 cycles. One entry per CDR3 protein, called by TCRdb with MiXCR from the 5' RACE reads. This table has 380,000 or so distinct CDR3 sequences, approximately 47% appearing once. Sequences were obtained from blood. Source of these receptors: a man aged 60 to 69 in good health.

This chain connects TRBV11-2 to TRBJ2-7, with D possibly being TRBD2 (5 bases). This CDR3 has 13 amino acids. Trimming took 5 bases from V and 3 from J, leaving 11 bases between them. Germline lookup yields CDR1 SGHAT and CDR2 FQNNGV. Written as DNA, the CDR3 is TGTGCCAGCAGCCCCCGACTACTCTACGAGCAGTACTTC. Amino acid sequence: CASSPRLLYEQYF.

This clonotype appeared many times. The J gene is TRBJ2-3, the V gene TRBV11-2; a possible D gene is TRBD1 (7 bases). V lost 3 bases, J lost 10 bases, and 17 bases lay in between. The V gene's germline CDR1 is SGHAT and CDR2 FQNNGV. The CDR3 is made up of 14 amino acids. The CDR3 loop is CASSLTGTGVAQYF. The CDR3 DNA reads as TGTGCCAGCAGCTTGACAGGGACGGGGGTAGCGCAGTATTTT.

This clonotype was recorded only once. Since no conserved phenylalanine or tryptophan closes the CDR3, a read error is the likely cause. No DNA is shown, since the ends of the CDR3 on it are uncertain; the CDR3 is the one TCRdb lists. The CDR3 is CASSPRTANGYTFV. This chain connects TRBV18 to TRBJ1-2; TRBD1 was called by the table and not checked on the DNA. Germline V lookup: CDR1 KGHSH, CDR2 LQKENI. The CDR3 has 14 residues if both end residues are counted.

The chain employs TRBV5-1 and TRBJ1-2; the D is unclear. The V end lost 0 bases, the J end lost 2 bases, and 8 bases lay between the germline ends. Germline loops: CDR1 SGHRS, CDR2 YFSETQ. The CDR3 consists of 14 residues. The CDR3, as DNA: TGCGCCAGCAGCTTGGTTCCGGGGAACTATGGCTACACCTTC. Translation: CASSLVPGNYGYTF.

The chain carries TRBV24-1 and TRBJ2-1; TRBD2 agrees at 8 bases. Germline values: CDR1 KGHDR, CDR2 SFDVKD. The CDR3 covers 15 residues. Trimming at V came to 3 bases and at J to 6 bases, leaving 6 bases not matched to a gene. The CDR3 coding sequence is TGTGCCACCAGTGATCAGAGCGGGAGAGGCAATGAGCAGTTCTTC. It yields the protein CATSDQSGRGNEQFF.

This clonotype was picked up a small number of times. The CDR3 spells CASSVGQGGQETQYF. In DNA form, the CDR3 reads TGTGCCAGCAGCGTAGGCCAGGGAGGGCAAGAGACCCAGTACTTC. The genes are TRBV9 and TRBJ2-5; 7 bases agree with TRBD2. Trimming at V came to 0 bases and at J to 2 bases, leaving 4 bases not matched to a gene. CDR1 SGDLS and CDR2 YYNGEE come from the germline V gene. The CDR3 runs 15 residues.

The V gene is TRBV4-1, the J gene TRBJ1-1; possible D gene TRBD1, 5 bases. Trimming removed 0 bases from V and 0 bases from J, with 11 bases in between. This CDR3 is built from 16 residues. Germline values: CDR1 MGHRA, CDR2 YSYEKL. DNA of the CDR3: TGCGCCAGCAGCCAAGAGGTCCCAGGGATGAACACTGAAGCTTTCTTT. Its protein is CASSQEVPGMNTEAFF.

This clonotype was counted between two and nine times. This chain connects TRBV5-1 to TRBJ2-5; 7 nucleotides align to TRBD2. CDR1 is SGHRS and CDR2 is YFSETQ in the germline V gene. V trimming: 3 bases; J trimming: 5 bases; junction bases outside the gene matches: 10. This CDR3 region has 15 residues. The DNA of the CDR3 is TGCGCCAGCAGCTGGGACCGGACTAGGTCGGAGACCCAGTACTTC. This codes for CASSWDRTRSETQYF.

The J gene is TRBJ1-6, the V gene TRBV6-1; D gene unclear. The V and J ends lost 1 base and 9 bases respectively, with 7 bases between them. The CDR3 consists of 13 residues. CDR1 MNHNS and CDR2 SASEGT come from the germline V gene. CDR3 DNA: TGTGCCAGCAGTGAAGACAACTCTTCACCCCTCCACTTT. It codes for CASSEDNSSPLHF.

This clonotype has a handful of counts. The chain employs TRBV2 and TRBJ2-6; a possible D gene is TRBD2 (6 bases). Trimming stripped 8 bases from V and 0 bases from J, with 11 bases between. Germline-derived CDR1 and CDR2 are SNHLY and FYNNEI. There are 15 residues in the CDR3. The CDR3 DNA sequence: TGTGCCAGCGGGGAGGATGTCTCTGGGGCCAACGTCCTGACTTTC. Residues: CASGEDVSGANVLTF.